This is a list of T cell receptor beta chains from one sample in a study of blood T cell repertoires in COVID-19. Sequencing used immunoSEQ multiplex PCR; TCRdb keeps in-frame clones, though not all of them. Counted here are 40,000 to 60,000 clones, 70% to 90% occurring once; the ten biggest clones make up approximately 5.6%. The sequencing sample was made of peripheral blood. Receptor source: a woman in her fifties or sixties with acute or convalescent COVID-19. Both conserved end residues are part of each CDR3. The D gene is left open where the match is weak. A row's size may be missing; if present it is once, few, many or a size class.

d_call: .; j_call: TRBJ2-7; v_call: TRBV3-1/TRBV3-2; clone_size: .; cdr3_nt: TGTGCCAGCAGCCAAGCCCGTACAGGGTCCCACGAGCAGTACTTC; cdr3_aa: CASSQARTGSHEQYF
d_call: TRBD2; j_call: TRBJ2-1; v_call: TRBV15; clone_size: once; cdr3_nt: TGTGCCACCAGCAGACCTCAAGTAGCGGGGGCCTACAATGAGCAGTTCTTC; cdr3_aa: CATSRPQVAGAYNEQFF
d_call: TRBD2; j_call: TRBJ2-5; v_call: TRBV20-1; clone_size: .; cdr3_nt: TGCAGTGCTAGTGTTCAGCTAGCGGGAGCTAGGGGGGAAGAGACCCAGTACTTC; cdr3_aa: CSASVQLAGARGEETQYF
d_call: TRBD2; j_call: TRBJ2-3; v_call: TRBV29-1; clone_size: .; cdr3_nt: TGCAGCGTTGTTTGGGGGGGAGGAGATACGCAGTATTTT; cdr3_aa: CSVVWGGGDTQYF
d_call: TRBD1; j_call: TRBJ1-2; v_call: TRBV12-3/TRBV12-4; clone_size: .; cdr3_nt: TGTGCCAGCAGTCCCACAGGGGGGCATGGCTACACCTTC; cdr3_aa: CASSPTGGHGYTF
d_call: .; j_call: TRBJ2-3; v_call: TRBV11-3; clone_size: once; cdr3_nt: TGTGCCAGCGGGGGCCCTTCTGGTACGCAGTATTTT; cdr3_aa: CASGGPSGTQYF
d_call: TRBD2; j_call: TRBJ2-7; v_call: TRBV11-2; clone_size: .; cdr3_nt: TGTGCCAGCAGCTTCCCCAGCGGGGGGAACGAGCAGTACTTC; cdr3_aa: CASSFPSGGNEQYF
d_call: .; j_call: TRBJ2-2; v_call: TRBV18; clone_size: .; cdr3_nt: TGTGCCAGCTCACCACGATCCGGGGTACAGAACACCGGGGAGCTGTTTTTT; cdr3_aa: CASSPRSGVQNTGELFF
d_call: .; j_call: TRBJ2-7; v_call: TRBV7-8; clone_size: .; cdr3_nt: TGTGCCAGCAGCTTAAGGGGGGGCAACGAGCAGTACTTC; cdr3_aa: CASSLRGGNEQYF
d_call: .; j_call: TRBJ2-7; v_call: TRBV29-1; clone_size: .; cdr3_nt: TGCAGCGTTGACAGGGGGGCCGAGCAGTACTTC; cdr3_aa: CSVDRGAEQYF
d_call: TRBD2; j_call: TRBJ2-5; v_call: TRBV3-1/TRBV3-2; clone_size: .; cdr3_nt: TGTGCCAGCAGCCAGGGACTAGCCAGGGAGACCCAGTACTTC; cdr3_aa: CASSQGLARETQYF
d_call: TRBD1; j_call: TRBJ1-5; v_call: TRBV4-2; clone_size: .; cdr3_nt: TGTGCCAGCAGCCTTTCAGGGGGCGCGAACAATCAGCCCCAGCATTTT; cdr3_aa: CASSLSGGANNQPQHF
d_call: TRBD1; j_call: TRBJ2-7; v_call: TRBV9; clone_size: .; cdr3_nt: TGTGCCAGCAGCGTTCAGGCCGGGACAGGGGGCGACGAGCAGTACTTC; cdr3_aa: CASSVQAGTGGDEQYF
d_call: .; j_call: TRBJ1-2; v_call: TRBV18; clone_size: .; cdr3_nt: TGTGCCAGCTCACCACCCGTTTTAGGAGCCGGGGATGGCTACACCTTC; cdr3_aa: CASSPPVLGAGDGYTF
d_call: .; j_call: TRBJ2-3; v_call: TRBV7-9; clone_size: .; cdr3_nt: TGTGCCAGCAGCTTAGCGGAGGCCCCAGATACGCAGTATTTT; cdr3_aa: CASSLAEAPDTQYF
d_call: TRBD2; j_call: TRBJ2-3; v_call: TRBV11-3; clone_size: .; cdr3_nt: TGTGCCAGCAGCTTGGGGACTAGCGGGGAGACAGATACGCAGTATTTT; cdr3_aa: CASSLGTSGETDTQYF
d_call: TRBD2; j_call: TRBJ2-3; v_call: TRBV5-4; clone_size: once; cdr3_nt: TGTGCCAGCAGCTCCCAAAGCGGGGGTGCGGGAGATACGCAGTATTTT; cdr3_aa: CASSSQSGGAGDTQYF
d_call: TRBD2; j_call: TRBJ2-1; v_call: TRBV28; clone_size: .; cdr3_nt: TGTGCCAGCACCAAAAGCGGGGGGGCCTACAATGAGCAGTTCTTC; cdr3_aa: CASTKSGGAYNEQFF
d_call: TRBD2; j_call: TRBJ2-3; v_call: TRBV29-1; clone_size: .; cdr3_nt: TGCAGCGTTGAGGAGCGGGGGGCGGGTACGCAGTATTTT; cdr3_aa: CSVEERGAGTQYF
d_call: TRBD2; j_call: TRBJ2-1; v_call: TRBV14; clone_size: .; cdr3_nt: TGTGCCAGCAGCCAAGGACTAGGGACTAGCGGGTTGCAGTTCTTC; cdr3_aa: CASSQGLGTSGLQFF
d_call: .; j_call: TRBJ2-7; v_call: TRBV7-2; clone_size: .; cdr3_nt: TGTGCCAGCAGTTTAATAGGGGCCTCCTACGAGCAGTACTTC; cdr3_aa: CASSLIGASYEQYF
d_call: .; j_call: TRBJ1-3; v_call: TRBV10-3; clone_size: few; cdr3_nt: TGTGCCATCAGTGTCGCGGTGGAGGGAGGAAACACCATATATTTT; cdr3_aa: CAISVAVEGGNTIYF
d_call: .; j_call: TRBJ2-2; v_call: TRBV25-1; clone_size: .; cdr3_nt: TGTGCCAGCAGGGGGACACCGAACACCGGGGAGCTGTTTTTT; cdr3_aa: CASRGTPNTGELFF
d_call: .; j_call: TRBJ1-2; v_call: TRBV5-4; clone_size: .; cdr3_nt: TGTGCCAGCAGCAAGGACAGTAACTATGGCTACACCTTC; cdr3_aa: CASSKDSNYGYTF
d_call: TRBD1; j_call: TRBJ1-3; v_call: TRBV9; clone_size: .; cdr3_nt: TGTGCCAGCAGCCCTCGGACAGGAGGAAACACCATATATTTT; cdr3_aa: CASSPRTGGNTIYF
d_call: .; j_call: TRBJ1-1; v_call: TRBV10-1; clone_size: .; cdr3_nt: TGCGCCAGCAGAACAGGGTCTGAAGCTTTCTTT; cdr3_aa: CASRTGSEAFF
d_call: TRBD2; j_call: TRBJ2-2; v_call: TRBV19; clone_size: .; cdr3_nt: TGTGCCAGTAGTACGCGACTAGCAAACACCGGGGAGCTGTTTTTT; cdr3_aa: CASSTRLANTGELFF
d_call: .; j_call: TRBJ2-2; v_call: TRBV5-5; clone_size: .; cdr3_nt: TGTGCCAGCAGCTATCGACTCGGGGAGCTGTTTTTT; cdr3_aa: CASSYRLGELFF
d_call: .; j_call: TRBJ2-3; v_call: TRBV19; clone_size: once; cdr3_nt: TGTGCCAGTAGTATAGCTGACCCCCCGGGACATACAGATACGCAGTATTTT; cdr3_aa: CASSIADPPGHTDTQYF
d_call: TRBD1; j_call: TRBJ1-1; v_call: TRBV6-5; clone_size: .; cdr3_nt: TGTGCCAGCAGTTACTCCGCCGACAGGGGGCGCGGAGCTTTCTTT; cdr3_aa: CASSYSADRGRGAFF
d_call: TRBD1; j_call: TRBJ2-5; v_call: TRBV24-1; clone_size: .; cdr3_nt: TGTGCCACCAGTGATCCTGGGACAGAAGAGACCCAGTACTTC; cdr3_aa: CATSDPGTEETQYF
d_call: TRBD2; j_call: TRBJ2-4; v_call: TRBV4-2; clone_size: few; cdr3_nt: TGTGCCAGCAGCCATCGCGGACTAGCGGGAGGGGGTACCAAAAACATTCAGTACTTC; cdr3_aa: CASSHRGLAGGGTKNIQYF
d_call: .; j_call: TRBJ1-3; v_call: TRBV10-3; clone_size: .; cdr3_nt: TGTGCCATCAGTGATTCGGTAGACACCATATATTTT; cdr3_aa: CAISDSVDTIYF
d_call: .; j_call: TRBJ2-1; v_call: TRBV4-1; clone_size: .; cdr3_nt: TGCGCCAGCAGCCAAGTAAAGCACAATGAGCAGTTCTTC; cdr3_aa: CASSQVKHNEQFF
d_call: .; j_call: TRBJ1-3; v_call: TRBV9; clone_size: .; cdr3_nt: TGTGCCAGCAGCGACTCCGCGGTATCGACAGGCTCTGGAAACACCATATATTTT; cdr3_aa: CASSDSAVSTGSGNTIYF
d_call: .; j_call: TRBJ1-3; v_call: TRBV6-5; clone_size: .; cdr3_nt: TGTGCCACCCTAACTTCTGGAAACACCATATATTTT; cdr3_aa: CATLTSGNTIYF
d_call: TRBD1; j_call: TRBJ2-5; v_call: TRBV7-9; clone_size: .; cdr3_nt: TGTGCCAGCAGCTTGTCCGGGACAGGGGCCACCCAGTACTTC; cdr3_aa: CASSLSGTGATQYF
d_call: TRBD2; j_call: TRBJ2-3; v_call: TRBV3-1/TRBV3-2; clone_size: .; cdr3_nt: TGTGCCAGCAGCCAGTCGGGAGCGGGGGGGGCAGATACGCAGTATTTT; cdr3_aa: CASSQSGAGGADTQYF
d_call: TRBD1; j_call: TRBJ2-3; v_call: TRBV5-4; clone_size: .; cdr3_nt: TGTGCCAGCAGCCGTGGACAGGTTGGAGATACGCAGTATTTT; cdr3_aa: CASSRGQVGDTQYF
d_call: TRBD2; j_call: TRBJ2-5; v_call: TRBV15; clone_size: .; cdr3_nt: TGTGCCACCAGCAGAGATGAAAGGGCGGGGGGGCAAGAGACCCAGTACTTC; cdr3_aa: CATSRDERAGGQETQYF
d_call: TRBD1; j_call: TRBJ1-4; v_call: TRBV6-5; clone_size: .; cdr3_nt: TGTGCCAGCAGTTACTCTGAGGGGGCTTGGGAAAAACTGTTTTTT; cdr3_aa: CASSYSEGAWEKLFF
d_call: .; j_call: TRBJ1-2; v_call: TRBV6-6; clone_size: .; cdr3_nt: TGTGCCAGCAGTTACGAAGGGGATGGCTACACCTTC; cdr3_aa: CASSYEGDGYTF
d_call: .; j_call: TRBJ1-4; v_call: TRBV4-1; clone_size: .; cdr3_nt: TGCGCCAGCAGCCACCTTAGAAGGGGGGGGAATGAAAAACTGTTTTTT; cdr3_aa: CASSHLRRGGNEKLFF
d_call: .; j_call: TRBJ2-3; v_call: TRBV11-3; clone_size: .; cdr3_nt: TGTGCCAGCAGCTTAGATAGTGGGGGCCGGACAGATACGCAGTATTTT; cdr3_aa: CASSLDSGGRTDTQYF
d_call: TRBD1; j_call: TRBJ1-5; v_call: TRBV7-6; clone_size: .; cdr3_nt: TGTGCCAGCAGCTTATCACCCGGAGGGGGCACCAATCAGCCCCAGCATTTT; cdr3_aa: CASSLSPGGGTNQPQHF
d_call: TRBD1; j_call: TRBJ1-1; v_call: TRBV19; clone_size: .; cdr3_nt: TGTGCCAGTAGTTTTGGCAACAGGGGCGACACTGAAGCTTTCTTT; cdr3_aa: CASSFGNRGDTEAFF
d_call: .; j_call: TRBJ1-1; v_call: TRBV19; clone_size: .; cdr3_nt: TGTGCCAGTAGTCCGAGGAGGAGGGAGAATGAAGCTTTCTTT; cdr3_aa: CASSPRRRENEAFF
d_call: .; j_call: TRBJ2-3; v_call: TRBV15; clone_size: .; cdr3_nt: TGTGCCACCAGCAGGCGGGCTAGCACAGATACGCAGTATTTT; cdr3_aa: CATSRRASTDTQYF
d_call: TRBD1; j_call: TRBJ1-1; v_call: TRBV30; clone_size: .; cdr3_nt: TGTGCCTGGAGCAGGGGGCGAGCCACTGAAGCTTTCTTT; cdr3_aa: CAWSRGRATEAFF
d_call: TRBD1; j_call: TRBJ2-3; v_call: TRBV13; clone_size: .; cdr3_nt: TGTGCCAGCAGCTGGGGGACAGGGACAAGCACAGATACGCAGTATTTT; cdr3_aa: CASSWGTGTSTDTQYF
d_call: .; j_call: TRBJ1-2; v_call: TRBV6-1; clone_size: .; cdr3_nt: TGTGCCAGCAGTGAGCTACAGCCCCCCTATGGCTACACCTTC; cdr3_aa: CASSELQPPYGYTF
d_call: .; j_call: TRBJ1-2; v_call: TRBV19; clone_size: .; cdr3_nt: TGTGCCAGCAACAGACAGGCCACTAACTATGGCTACACCTTC; cdr3_aa: CASNRQATNYGYTF
d_call: .; j_call: TRBJ2-3; v_call: TRBV9; clone_size: .; cdr3_nt: TGTGCCAGCAGCGTAGCTCGGAGGGCCACAGATACGCAGTATTTT; cdr3_aa: CASSVARRATDTQYF
d_call: TRBD2; j_call: TRBJ2-1; v_call: TRBV4-1; clone_size: .; cdr3_nt: TGCGCCAGCAGCCCGTCCGGGACTAGCGGCTACAATGAGCAGTTCTTC; cdr3_aa: CASSPSGTSGYNEQFF
d_call: TRBD1; j_call: TRBJ2-1; v_call: TRBV7-3; clone_size: .; cdr3_nt: TGTGCCAGCAGCCAGGGACAGGGTATCCACAATGAGCAGTTCTTC; cdr3_aa: CASSQGQGIHNEQFF
d_call: TRBD2; j_call: TRBJ2-7; v_call: TRBV10-2; clone_size: .; cdr3_nt: TGCGCCAGCAGGCCCGCGGGCGGGGGCTCCTACGAGCAGTACTTC; cdr3_aa: CASRPAGGGSYEQYF
d_call: TRBD2; j_call: TRBJ2-3; v_call: TRBV6-6; clone_size: .; cdr3_nt: TGTGCCAGCAATCAAGCGGGGGATACGCAGTATTTT; cdr3_aa: CASNQAGDTQYF